The clone carrying this TCR beta chain came up a few times. Antigen unknown. This sample is part of a study of blood T cells in healthy people across ages. A sample-barcoded 5' primer and a J-beta primer mix were used in a second PCR of roughly 7 to 11 cycles. MiXCR, run by TCRdb on the 5' RACE reads, gives a single entry per CDR3 protein. The repertoire consists of about 720,000 distinct CDR3 sequences, with about 20% occurring once and the leading ten covering around a fifth. Study-wide results and caveats: Older age coincided with a roughly linear decline in TCR beta diversity per million T cells.

V lost 5 bases, J lost 6 bases, and 6 bases stayed unmatched. The CDR3 loop spans 15 amino acids. This clonotype was sampled from a man between 65 and 80 years old in good health. The genes are TRBV12-3 or TRBV12-4 and TRBJ2-3; 12 nucleotides align to TRBD1. The sequenced material came from blood. This CDR3 reads CASSPRDRGQDTQYF. CDR3 in DNA: TGTGCCAGCAGTCCGCGGGACAGGGGGCAGGATACGCAGTATTTT.